Following are 20 T cell receptor beta chains from one sample sequenced in a study of blood T cells in healthy people across ages. Then a second PCR, running roughly 7 to 11 cycles, was carried out with a sample-barcoded 5' primer and a J-beta primer mix. TCRdb independently ran MiXCR on the 5' RACE reads; one entry per CDR3 protein. The sample lists about 940,000 distinct CDR3 sequences, about 48% occurring once. Sequencing was carried out using blood. These receptors were taken from a man younger than 40 in good health.

The genes are TRBV24-1 and TRBJ2-3, with TRBD2 as a possible D gene (6 bases). Trimming left V 6 bases short and J 2 bases short, with 14 bases between. The CDR3 consists of 15 residues. The germline CDR1 and CDR2 sequences are KGHDR and SFDVKD. The CDR3 loop is CATSHPGDFTDTQYF. CDR3 DNA: TGTGCCACCAGTCACCCGGGAGACTTCACAGATACGCAGTATTTT.

In its sample, this clonotype was seen once. CDR3 bases: TGTGCCAGCAGTGAAGACAGGCCCGGGGAGCTGTTTTTT. Protein product: CASSEDRPGELFF. This chain joins TRBV6-1 and TRBJ2-2, with D tentatively TRBD1 (5 bases). Germline lookup yields CDR1 MNHNS and CDR2 SASEGT. The CDR3 extends over 13 amino acids. The V gene lost 1 base and the J gene lost 6 bases, with 6 bases spanning the gap.

A word on this clonotype: Mismatch with germline at one junction end may stem from a read error. The chain combines TRBV12-3 or TRBV12-4 with TRBJ1-4; D may be TRBD1 (5 bases). The CDR3 sequence is 15 residues long. The CDR3 region is CAGSLRQGGVRELFF. CDR3 DNA sequence: TGTGCCGGCAGTTTACGGCAGGGAGGGGTCCGGGAACTGTTTTTT.

The chain uses TRBV7-2 and TRBJ2-7; 10 bases are shared with TRBD2. The V gene's germline CDR1 is SGHTA and CDR2 FQGNSA. V lost 5 bases and J lost 3; bases outside the gene matches: 13. The CDR3 has 17 amino acids. CDR3 residues: CASSIASGGAKNYEQYF. CDR3 sequence (DNA): TGTGCCAGCAGCATCGCTAGCGGGGGCGCGAAAAACTACGAGCAGTACTTC.

The chain combines TRBV2 with TRBJ2-3, with 9 bases aligning to TRBD2. The CDR3 extends over 15 amino acids. The junction had 4 bases not matched to a gene; V was cut back by 6 bases and J by 0 bases. The germline V gene encodes CDR1 SNHLY and CDR2 FYNNEI. Here the CDR3 reads CASRVTSGSTDTQYF. The DNA for the CDR3 is TGTGCCAGCAGAGTGACTAGCGGTAGCACAGATACGCAGTATTTT.

V is TRBV7-2 and J is TRBJ1-2; TRBD1 is a possible D gene (5 bases). V was trimmed by 8 bases and J by 7 bases, leaving 17 bases between them. Germline CDR1 SGHTA, CDR2 FQGNSA. The CDR3 covers 13 residues. CDR3 sequence reads: CASGDQGSSGYTF. CDR3 DNA: TGTGCCAGCGGCGACCAGGGATCCTCTGGCTACACCTTC.

This rearrangement joins TRBV29-1 to TRBJ1-2; 7 bases map to TRBD1. This CDR3 contains 14 residues. V was pared by 4 bases and J by 4 bases, with 9 bases of the junction left unmatched. The germline gives CDR1 SQVTM, CDR2 ANQGSEA. The CDR3 is CSVALRQGGYGYTF. CDR3 coding DNA: TGCAGCGTTGCCCTAAGACAGGGCGGCTATGGCTACACCTTC. Full variable domain (rest looked up from reference TRBV29-1 and TRBJ1-2): SAVISQKPSRDICQRGTSLTIQCQVDSQVTMMFWYRQQPGQSLTLIATANQGSEATYESGFVIDKFPISRPNLTFSTLTVSNMSPEDSSIYLCSVALRQGGYGYTFGSGTRLTVV.

This chain joins TRBV20-1 and TRBJ2-7, with D possibly being TRBD1 or TRBD2 (5 bases each). Germline loops: CDR1 DFQATT, CDR2 SNEGSKA (reference sequence). V lost 1 base and J 5 bases, leaving 9 bases between the germline ends. The CDR3 length is 12 residues. CDR3 protein: CSARGGGHEQYF. In nucleotides, the CDR3 is TGCAGTGCTAGAGGGGGCGGGCACGAGCAGTACTTC.

This clonotype was observed a handful of times. J is TRBJ2-7 and V is TRBV6-1; TRBD1 aligns across 9 bases. The CDR3 contains 16 residues. The V and J ends lost 4 bases and 1 base, in that order; junction bases with no gene match: 8. Germline CDR1 MNHNS, CDR2 SASEGT. In DNA form, the CDR3 reads TGTGCCAGCAGTGGATTAGGACAGGGGAATTCCTACGAGCAGTACTTC. Translating gives CASSGLGQGNSYEQYF.

The CDR3 DNA sequence: TGTGCCAGCAGCTTAGCGTTAGGGACAGGTTCTAACTATGGCTACACCTTC. Residues: CASSLALGTGSNYGYTF. The rearrangement uses TRBV7-2 and TRBJ1-2; 8 bases are a match to TRBD1. This CDR3 has 17 residues. J lost 0 bases, V lost 0 bases, and 6 bases had no gene match. Germline CDR1 SGHTA, CDR2 FQGNSA.

This sequence joins TRBV3-1 and TRBJ1-6; D possibly corresponds to TRBD1 (6 bases). The V gene lost 3 bases and the J gene lost 0 bases, with 21 bases spanning the gap. CDR1 and CDR2 from the germline V gene are LGHDT and YNNKEL (reference sequence). This CDR3 is 20 amino acids long. CDR3 in amino acids: CASSQFPTGTASSYNSPLHF. The CDR3 DNA reads TGTGCCAGCAGCCAGTTTCCGACAGGCACCGCAAGCTCCTATAATTCACCCCTCCACTTT.

The table lists this clonotype with a few counts. V gene TRBV10-3 combines with J gene TRBJ2-7, with 8 positions matching TRBD1. The trim removed 2 bases at V and 6 bases at J, leaving 9 bases unmatched. The CDR3 consists of 15 residues. The germline gives CDR1 ENHRY, CDR2 SYGVKD. CDR3 in amino acids: CAISEPTGTGTEQYF. CDR3 DNA: TGTGCCATCAGTGAGCCAACCGGGACAGGCACCGAGCAGTACTTC.

The chain recombines TRBV4-1 with TRBJ2-5; a weak D match, TRBD1 (5 bases). CDR3 length: 15 residues. V was trimmed by 0 bases and J by 4 bases, leaving 12 bases between them. Germline V CDR1 and CDR2: MGHRA, YSYEKL. The CDR3 nucleotides are TGCGCCAGCAGCCAAGAATGGCCTCAGGGAGAGACCCAGTACTTC. Its protein is CASSQEWPQGETQYF.

The V gene is TRBV20-1, the J gene TRBJ2-2; 7 bases agree with TRBD1. Germline loops: CDR1 DFQATT, CDR2 SNEGSKA (reference sequence). The CDR3 spans 14 residues. The CDR3 DNA sequence: TGCAGCGCGGACAGGATTGCGAACACCGGGGAGCTGTTTTTT. It codes for CSADRIANTGELFF.

This clonotype was detected a few times. V gene TRBV20-1 combines with J gene TRBJ2-7; D possibly matches TRBD1 or TRBD2 (5 bases each). The CDR3 consists of 15 residues. The V end lost 5 bases, the J end lost 0 bases, and 17 bases lay between the germline ends. Germline V gives CDR1 DFQATT, CDR2 SNEGSKA (reference sequence). The CDR3 DNA is TGCAGTGCTGGGGAATCGGGACCACGCTCCTACGAGCAGTACTTC. Its protein is CSAGESGPRSYEQYF.

The sample holds a few counts of this clonotype. The chain is built from TRBV7-9 and TRBJ2-7, with a possible D match to TRBD1 (5 bases). Deletions cut 5 bases from V and 0 bases from J, with 11 bases between. Germline V gene lookup returns CDR1 SEHNR and CDR2 FQNEAQ (reference sequence). CDR3 length equals 14 residues. The CDR3 here is CASSQTGYSYEQYF. In nucleotides, the CDR3 is TGTGCCAGCAGCCAAACAGGATACTCCTACGAGCAGTACTTC.

The chain joins TRBV6-5 to TRBJ2-1; TRBD1 agrees at 12 bases. The CDR3 has 17 amino acids. J was trimmed by 9 bases and V by 4 bases; bases with no gene match: 13. Germline V gives CDR1 MNHEY, CDR2 SVGAGI. The CDR3 nucleotides read TGTGCCAGCAGTTCGGGACAGGGGGCTTTTACTAGCGGTGAGCAGTTCTTC. Its translation: CASSSGQGAFTSGEQFF.

The V gene is TRBV3-1, the J gene TRBJ2-1, with TRBD1 identical over 7 bases. CDR1 and CDR2 (germline): LGHDT, YNNKEL (reference sequence). CDR3 length: 15 amino acids. With 8 bases clipped from V and 3 bases from J, the junction kept 10 bases outside the gene matches. The CDR3 region has the DNA TGTGCCAGCGAAGGGGGCCGGGATAACTACAATGAGCAGTTCTTC. Translating it yields CASEGGRDNYNEQFF.

V and J are TRBV20-1 and TRBJ1-5, with D possibly TRBD1 on 5 matching bases. Trimming pared 6 bases from V and 9 bases from J, leaving 15 bases between. CDR3 size: 12 residues. Germline CDR1 DFQATT, CDR2 SNEGSKA (reference sequence). This chain's CDR3 is CSAGGLVRPQHF. DNA of the CDR3: TGCAGTGCCGGGGGTCTGGTCAGGCCCCAGCATTTT.

The gene calls are TRBV10-3 and TRBJ2-7, with 8 bases aligning to TRBD1. In germline, CDR1 is ENHRY, CDR2 SYGVKD. The V gene end was trimmed by 10 bases and the J gene end by 5 bases; junction bases not matched to a gene: 7. This CDR3 is 12 amino acids long. CDR3 protein: CASNQGADEQYF. CDR3 DNA: TGTGCCAGCAACCAGGGGGCCGACGAGCAGTACTTC.